Shown below are 18 T cell receptor beta chains from a single sample sequenced in a study of CD8 T cells in ankylosing spondylitis. TCRdb passed the 5' RACE reads through MiXCR, listing each CDR3 protein once. Of 110,000 to 150,000 distinct CDR3 sequences listed, roughly 8.3% are singletons. Specimen: synovial fluid, either unsorted or a sorted T cell fraction (not recorded which). These receptors all come from a male donor with ankylosing spondylitis.

This clonotype was recorded many times. The V and J genes are TRBV5-1 and TRBJ1-1; D gene uncertain. Germline V gene sequence: CDR1 SGHRS, CDR2 YFSETQ. Trimming removed 0 bases from V and 0 bases from J, with 12 bases in between. CDR3 size: 16 residues. The CDR3 coding sequence is TGCGCCAGCAGCTTGGGCAAAGGATCAATGAACACTGAAGCTTTCTTT. Protein sequence: CASSLGKGSMNTEAFF.

This clonotype occurred a few times. A read error is possible here, since a much larger clone lies one base away. The chain's CDR3 is CASSSPGGVLNNEQFF. CDR3 nucleotide sequence: TGTGCCAGCAGTTCTCCCGGGGGGGTTTTAAACAATGAGCAGTTCTTC. The genes are TRBV12-3 or TRBV12-4 and TRBJ2-1; 8 bases fit TRBD2. The CDR3 extends over 16 amino acids. Trimming cost V 4 bases and J 5 bases; bases outside gene matches: 10.

The table lists this clonotype with a few counts. V and J are TRBV7-2 and TRBJ2-2; 12 bases align to TRBD2. The CDR3 is 17 amino acids. Germline assignment: CDR1 SGHTA and CDR2 FQGNSA. V shed 4 bases, J shed 8 bases, and the junction held 11 bases outside the gene matches. CDR3 region: CASSWDGTSGSDGELFF. CDR3 in DNA: TGTGCCAGCAGCTGGGATGGGACTAGCGGGTCTGATGGGGAGCTGTTTTTT.

This clonotype was seen many times. The chain couples TRBV15 to TRBJ2-1, with 7 bases that match TRBD2. CDR3 length equals 16 residues. CDR1 and CDR2 (germline): LNHNV, YYDKDF (reference sequence). With V trimmed by 1 base and J by 6 bases, 9 bases remained unmatched. DNA of the CDR3: TGTGCCACCAGCAGAGGCTACGGACTAGAGTCCAATGAGCAGTTCTTC. It encodes CATSRGYGLESNEQFF.

The CDR3 bases are TGTGCCAGCAATATTGGGGGGTCCGGGAGGGAGCTGTTTTTT. Translating gives CASNIGGSGRELFF. The chain combines TRBV12-3 or TRBV12-4 with TRBJ2-2; maybe TRBD2 (6 bases). V was clipped by 7 bases and J by 9 bases, with 18 bases between them. There are 14 residues in the CDR3.

This clonotype was recorded many times. This chain joins TRBV12-3 or TRBV12-4 and TRBJ1-2, with D maybe TRBD1 (5 bases). The CDR3 covers 12 residues. The V end was cut by 5 bases, the J end by 5 bases, with 9 bases between. The CDR3 DNA sequence: TGTGCCAGCAGTCGACAGTCATATGGCTACACCTTC. Translating gives CASSRQSYGYTF.

This clonotype was counted many times. The DNA of the CDR3 is TGTGCCAGCAGCCCGGACAGGATGAACACTGAAGCTTTCTTT. Translating gives CASSPDRMNTEAFF. The V and J genes are TRBV11-2 and TRBJ1-1, with 7 bases that match TRBD1. CDR1 is SGHAT and CDR2 is FQNNGV in the germline V gene. J lost 0 bases, V lost 5 bases, and 3 bases had no gene match. The CDR3 extends over 14 amino acids.

This clonotype was detected many times. The chain combines TRBV5-1 with TRBJ2-3; D is uncertain. The CDR3 sequence is 14 residues long. Germline V gene lookup returns CDR1 SGHRS and CDR2 YFSETQ. Trimming cost V 5 bases and J 4 bases, with 14 bases left between them. As DNA, the CDR3 is TGCGCCAGCAGACTCCTTGGAACGGCAGATACGCAGTATTTT. Translated: CASRLLGTADTQYF.

In its sample, this clonotype was seen many times. The genes are TRBV14 and TRBJ2-1; 7 nucleotides line up with TRBD1. Per the germline V gene, CDR1 is SGHDN and CDR2 is FVKESK. V shed 0 bases and J 4 bases; nucleotides not matched to a gene: 3. The CDR3 is made up of 15 amino acids. This CDR3 reads CASSQEAGGYNEQFF. CDR3 DNA: TGTGCCAGCAGCCAAGAGGCAGGGGGATACAATGAGCAGTTCTTC.

This clonotype was found many times. This chain joins TRBV5-1 and TRBJ2-7; D is unclear. Germline lookup yields CDR1 SGHRS and CDR2 YFSETQ. Trimming removed 2 bases at V and 0 bases at J, with 6 bases between. CDR3 length: 13 amino acids. In nucleotides, the CDR3 is TGCGCCAGCAGCTTTGGTTTCTCCTACGAGCAGTACTTC. The encoded protein is CASSFGFSYEQYF.

In its sample, this clonotype was seen many times. The rearrangement uses TRBV20-1 and TRBJ1-1; no definite D call. This CDR3 region has 13 residues. Germline V gives CDR1 DFQATT, CDR2 SNEGSKA (reference sequence). V was cut by 3 bases and J by 0 bases, with 8 bases left in between. CDR3 sequence (DNA): TGCAGTGCTAGTTCGACGGTGAACACTGAAGCTTTCTTT. It translates to CSASSTVNTEAFF.

The table lists this clonotype with many counts. The V gene is TRBV27, the J gene TRBJ1-4; the D gene is possibly TRBD1 (6 bases). V shed 9 bases and J shed 7 bases, with 18 bases lying between them. CDR1 is MNHEY, CDR2 SMNVEV, per germline (reference sequence). The CDR3 sequence is 14 residues long. CDR3 nucleotide sequence: TGTGCCAGTTCTCCCGGGAGGGGGGGTGAAAAACTGTTTTTT. Translation gives CASSPGRGGEKLFF.

This clonotype was picked up a small number of times. The V call is TRBV11-2, the J call TRBJ2-3; tentative D call: TRBD1 (5 bases). CDR1 and CDR2 from the germline V gene are SGHAT and FQNNGV. This CDR3 contains 15 residues. Trimming pared 5 bases from V and 3 bases from J, leaving 15 bases between. For the CDR3, the DNA is TGTGCCAGCAGCCCCCAGGGTTTATGGACAGATACGCAGTATTTT. Protein sequence: CASSPQGLWTDTQYF.

This clonotype was seen a few times. This sequence joins TRBV27 and TRBJ2-3; TRBD2 aligns across 8 bases. Germline V lookup: CDR1 MNHEY, CDR2 SMNVEV (reference sequence). The CDR3 covers 16 residues. Trimming took 5 bases from V and 3 from J; bases not matched to a gene: 10. The CDR3 region has the DNA TGTGCCAGCAGTCCAAGTAGCGGGGTAGGAACAGATACGCAGTATTTT. Its translation is CASSPSSGVGTDTQYF.

This clonotype appeared a few times. CDR3 nucleotide sequence: TGTGCCAGCAGATCGACAGGGAAAAACATTCAGTACTTC. Protein sequence: CASRSTGKNIQYF. The V and J genes are TRBV28 and TRBJ2-4, with 7 bases identical to TRBD1. The CDR3 sequence is 13 residues long. Trimming at V came to 6 bases and at J to 4 bases, leaving 3 bases not matched to a gene. CDR1 is MDHEN, CDR2 SYDVKM, per germline.

At least ten counts were recorded for this clonotype. The V and J genes are TRBV4-3 and TRBJ1-4; D perhaps matches TRBD1 (5 bases). The V gene lost 0 bases and the J gene lost 7 bases, with 12 bases spanning the gap. Germline V CDR1 and CDR2: LGHNA, YSLEER. This CDR3 region has 15 residues. CDR3 residues: CASSQEGARGEKLFF. In DNA form, the CDR3 reads TGCGCCAGCAGCCAAGAAGGGGCGCGTGGTGAAAAACTGTTTTTT.

This clonotype was seen only a few times. The chain employs TRBV20-1 and TRBJ1-4; D is uncertain. Germline V gives CDR1 DFQATT, CDR2 SNEGSKA (reference sequence). This CDR3 comprises 13 residues. The V and J ends lost 1 base and 5 bases respectively, with 8 bases between them. This CDR3 is CSARGHGNEKLFF. In DNA form, the CDR3 reads TGCAGTGCTAGAGGTCACGGGAATGAAAAACTGTTTTTT.

The chain carries TRBV6-2 or TRBV6-3 and TRBJ2-4, with TRBD1 identical over 9 bases. The CDR3 spans 14 residues. V was clipped by 5 bases and J by 6 bases; unmatched bases: 5. CDR1 and CDR2 from the germline V gene are MNHEY and SVGEGT. CDR3 DNA sequence: TGTGCCAGCAGTGCCCGACAGGGGGGAAACATTCAGTACTTC. It codes for CASSARQGGNIQYF.